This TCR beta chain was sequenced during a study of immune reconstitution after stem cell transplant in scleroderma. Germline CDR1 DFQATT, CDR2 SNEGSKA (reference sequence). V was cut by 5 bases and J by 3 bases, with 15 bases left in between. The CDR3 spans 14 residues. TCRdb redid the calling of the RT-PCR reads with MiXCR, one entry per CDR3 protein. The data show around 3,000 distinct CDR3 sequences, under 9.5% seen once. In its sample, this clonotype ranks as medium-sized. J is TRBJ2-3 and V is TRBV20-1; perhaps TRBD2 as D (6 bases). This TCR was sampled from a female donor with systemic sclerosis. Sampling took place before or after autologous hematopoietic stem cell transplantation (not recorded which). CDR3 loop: CSAPRGGRTDTQYF. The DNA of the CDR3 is TGCAGTGCTCCTCGAGGAGGGAGGACAGATACGCAGTATTTT.